Detailed here is one T cell receptor beta chain. One Seattle source followed patients from active infection through their disease course. This sample is part of a study of blood T cell repertoires in COVID-19. Study background: Material from acute and convalescent COVID-19 was sourced from the United States, Italy and Spain. The cDNA or gDNA used as material had been derived from T cells, B-cell-depleted T cells, or PBMCs.

The protocol was immunoSEQ multiplex PCR, while the TCRdb copy is restricted to in-frame clones and leaves out a portion. The sample lists 410,000 or so clones, approximately 89% seen once, with around 1.5% in the top ten. This CDR3 spans 17 amino acids. CDR1 is MDHEN, CDR2 SYDVKM, per germline. The V end lost 2 bases, the J end lost 0 bases, and 14 bases lay between the germline ends. The source is a woman aged 40 to 55 with COVID-19, enrolled during active disease. This rearrangement joins TRBV28 to TRBJ1-3; no definite D call. Sequencing used peripheral blood. The CDR3 DNA sequence: TGTGCCAGCAGTTTAGGTGGCAGCCGGAGCTCTGGAAACACCATATATTTT. This gives the protein CASSLGGSRSSGNTIYF.